This TCR beta chain was observed in a study of a mutant IDH1 vaccine in newly diagnosed glioma. Turning to the study itself: Once 4-6 weeks had passed after radiotherapy alone, vaccination started, or it started with temozolomide cycles.

For this clone: The antigen is not known.

The table came from immunoSEQ multiplex PCR; TCRdb's copy has only in-frame clones and leaves some out. The top ten clones hold 8.9% of a sample with 30,000 to 45,000 clones, roughly 82% of them seen once. As for time point: week 47, end of study. Alongside topical imiquimod, each dose of vaccine comprised 300 ug of mutant IDH1 20-mer peptide. Weeks 1, 3, 5, 7, 11, 15, 19 and 23 were when patients received their eight vaccinations. The astrocytomas were IDH1-mutant, ATRX-negative, and WHO grade 3 or 4. V lost 1 base to trimming and J lost 6 bases, with 6 bases between them. From germline, CDR1 is SEHNR and CDR2 FQNEAQ (reference sequence). The CDR3 contains 12 residues.

This rearrangement joins TRBV7-9 to TRBJ1-2, with D unclear. The input for sequencing was PBMCs, taken from a glioma patient whose treatment included an IDH1 peptide vaccine. The clonotype was recovered from a man between 40 and 49 years old with glioma. The CDR3 DNA sequence: TGTGCCAGCAGCTTAGATATGAATGGCTACACCTTC. Amino acids: CASSLDMNGYTF.